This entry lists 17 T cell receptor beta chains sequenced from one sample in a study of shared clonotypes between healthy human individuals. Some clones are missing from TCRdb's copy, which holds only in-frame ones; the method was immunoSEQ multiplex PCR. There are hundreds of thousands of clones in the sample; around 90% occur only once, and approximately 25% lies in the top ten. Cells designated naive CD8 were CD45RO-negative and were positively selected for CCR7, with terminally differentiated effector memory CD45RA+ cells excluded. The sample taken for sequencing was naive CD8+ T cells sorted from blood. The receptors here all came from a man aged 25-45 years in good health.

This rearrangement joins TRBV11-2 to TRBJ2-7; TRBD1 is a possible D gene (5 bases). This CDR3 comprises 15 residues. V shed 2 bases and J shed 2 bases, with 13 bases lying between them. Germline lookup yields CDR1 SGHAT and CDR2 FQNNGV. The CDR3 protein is CASSLLGAGTYEQYF. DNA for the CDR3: TGTGCCAGCAGCTTACTCGGTGCAGGGACCTACGAGCAGTACTTC.

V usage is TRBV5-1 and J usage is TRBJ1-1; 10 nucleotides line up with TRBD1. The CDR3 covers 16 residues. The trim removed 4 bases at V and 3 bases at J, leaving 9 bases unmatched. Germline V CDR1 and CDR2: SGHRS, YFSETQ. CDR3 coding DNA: TGCGCCAGCAGCCCCCCCCCAGGGACAGGGGACACTGAAGCTTTCTTT. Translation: CASSPPPGTGDTEAFF.

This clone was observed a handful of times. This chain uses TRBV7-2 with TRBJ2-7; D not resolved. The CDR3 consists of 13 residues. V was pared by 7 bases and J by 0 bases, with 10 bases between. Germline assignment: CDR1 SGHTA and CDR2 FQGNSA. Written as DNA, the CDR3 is TGTGCCAGCACCTCACCGAGCTCCTACGAGCAGTACTTC. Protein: CASTSPSSYEQYF.

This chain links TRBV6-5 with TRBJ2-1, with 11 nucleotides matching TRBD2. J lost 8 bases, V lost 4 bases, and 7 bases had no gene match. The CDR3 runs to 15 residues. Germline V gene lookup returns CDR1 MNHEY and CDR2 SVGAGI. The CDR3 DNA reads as TGTGCCAGCAGTTTAGCGGGAGGGCCGGCCGATGAGCAGTTCTTC. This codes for CASSLAGGPADEQFF.

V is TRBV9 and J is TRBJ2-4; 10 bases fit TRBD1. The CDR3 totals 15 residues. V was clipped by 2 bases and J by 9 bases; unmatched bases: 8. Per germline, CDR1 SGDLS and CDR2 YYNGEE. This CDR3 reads CASSVDSGTGAIQYF. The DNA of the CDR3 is TGTGCCAGCAGCGTCGATTCCGGGACAGGGGCCATTCAGTACTTC. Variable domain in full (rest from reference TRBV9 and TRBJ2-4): DSGVTQTPKHLITATGQRVTLRCSPRSGDLSVYWYQQSLDQGLQFLIQYYNGEERAKGNILERFSAQQFPDLHSELNLSSLELGDSALYFCASSVDSGTGAIQYFGAGTRLSVL.

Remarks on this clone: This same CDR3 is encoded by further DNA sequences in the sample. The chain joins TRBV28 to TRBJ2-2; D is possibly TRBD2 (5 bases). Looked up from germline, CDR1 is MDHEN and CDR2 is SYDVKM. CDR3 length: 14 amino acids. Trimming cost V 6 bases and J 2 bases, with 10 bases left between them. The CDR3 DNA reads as TGTGCCAGCAGCCTCCGGGAAAACACCGGGGAGCTGTTTTTT. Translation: CASSLRENTGELFF.

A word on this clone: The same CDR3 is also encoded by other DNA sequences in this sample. The CDR3 DNA reads as TGTGCCAGCAGTTTCTCCGGGAGTGGCTACAATGAGCAGTTCTTC. This gives the protein CASSFSGSGYNEQFF. The chain employs TRBV27 and TRBJ2-1, with D perhaps matching TRBD2 (6 bases). CDR3 length: 15 residues. Germline V gene lookup returns CDR1 MNHEY and CDR2 SMNVEV (reference sequence). V gave up 3 bases and J gave up 3 bases, with 12 bases separating them.

In nucleotides, the CDR3 is TGTGCCAGCAGTTTATCAATTAGCGGGAGGCCTTATCCCACCGGGGAGCTGTTTTTT. Its protein product is CASSLSISGRPYPTGELFF. The rearrangement joins TRBV27 to TRBJ2-2; 10 nucleotides match TRBD2. The CDR3 runs 19 residues. Germline CDR1 reads MNHEY; CDR2 reads SMNVEV (reference sequence). The junction had 11 bases not matched to a gene; V was cut back by 0 bases and J by 4 bases.

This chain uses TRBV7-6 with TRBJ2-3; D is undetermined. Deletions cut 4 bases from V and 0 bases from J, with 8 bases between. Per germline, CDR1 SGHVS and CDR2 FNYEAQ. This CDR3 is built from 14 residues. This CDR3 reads CASSSLASTDTQYF. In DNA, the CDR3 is TGTGCCAGCAGCTCCCTGGCCAGCACAGATACGCAGTATTTT.

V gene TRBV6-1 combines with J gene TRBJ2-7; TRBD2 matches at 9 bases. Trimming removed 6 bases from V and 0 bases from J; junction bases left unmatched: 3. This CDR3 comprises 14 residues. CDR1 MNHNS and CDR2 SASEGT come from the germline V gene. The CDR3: CASRYSGSSYEQYF. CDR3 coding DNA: TGTGCCAGCAGATATAGCGGGAGCTCCTACGAGCAGTACTTC.

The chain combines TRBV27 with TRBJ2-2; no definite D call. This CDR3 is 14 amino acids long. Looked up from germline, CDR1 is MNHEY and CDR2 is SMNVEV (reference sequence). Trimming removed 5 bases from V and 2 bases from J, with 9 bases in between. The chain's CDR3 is CASSKDANTGELFF. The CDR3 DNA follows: TGTGCCAGCAGTAAGGACGCAAACACCGGGGAGCTGTTTTTT.

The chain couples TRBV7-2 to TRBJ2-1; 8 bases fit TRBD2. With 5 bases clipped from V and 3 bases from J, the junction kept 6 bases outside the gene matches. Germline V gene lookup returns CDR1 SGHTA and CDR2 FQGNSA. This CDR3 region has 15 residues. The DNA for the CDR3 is TGTGCCAGCAGCAATCTAGCGGGCGGCTACAATGAGCAGTTCTTC. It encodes CASSNLAGGYNEQFF.

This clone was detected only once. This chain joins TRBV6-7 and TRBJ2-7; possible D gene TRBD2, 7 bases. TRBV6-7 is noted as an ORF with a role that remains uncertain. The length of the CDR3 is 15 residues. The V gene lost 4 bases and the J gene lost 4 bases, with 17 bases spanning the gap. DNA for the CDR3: TGTGCCAGCAGTTCCTCCGAGGGGGAGGGTTACGAGCAGTACTTC. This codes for CASSSSEGEGYEQYF.

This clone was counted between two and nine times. DNA of the CDR3: TGTGCCAGCAGCTTCTCAGGGGCTGGAGGCTACACCTTC. As protein: CASSFSGAGGYTF. The chain couples TRBV7-9 to TRBJ1-2; D possibly corresponds to TRBD1 (6 bases). The CDR3 consists of 13 residues. Trimming cost V 3 bases and J 8 bases, with 13 bases left between them. Germline values: CDR1 SEHNR, CDR2 FQNEAQ (reference sequence). Complete variable domain (other parts from reference TRBV7-9 and TRBJ1-2): DTGVSQNPRHKITKRGQNVTFRCDPISEHNRLYWYRQTLGQGPEFLTYFQNEAQLEKSRLLSDRFSAERPKGSFSTLEIQRTEQGDSAMYLCASSFSGAGGYTFGSGTRLTVV.

CDR3 nucleotides: TGCGCCAGCAGCCAAGGGGTATCTAGCGGGAGGGCCGGGGGCACAGATACGCAGTATTTT. Residues: CASSQGVSSGRAGGTDTQYF. The chain links TRBV4-3 to TRBJ2-3, with 12 nucleotides matching TRBD2. This CDR3 region has 20 residues. Germline assignment: CDR1 LGHNA and CDR2 YSLEER. With 1 base clipped from V and 1 base from J, the junction kept 12 bases outside the gene matches.

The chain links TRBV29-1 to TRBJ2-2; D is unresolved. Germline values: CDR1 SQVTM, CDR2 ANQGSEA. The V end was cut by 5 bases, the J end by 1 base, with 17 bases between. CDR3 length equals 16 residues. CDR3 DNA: TGCAGCGTTCTTCTTACCTGGGTTGGGAACACCGGGGAGCTGTTTTTT. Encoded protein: CSVLLTWVGNTGELFF.

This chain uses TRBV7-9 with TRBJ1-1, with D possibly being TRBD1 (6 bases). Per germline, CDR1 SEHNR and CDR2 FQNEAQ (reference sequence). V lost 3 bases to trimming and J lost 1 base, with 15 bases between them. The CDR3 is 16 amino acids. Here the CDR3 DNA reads TGTGCCAGCAGCTTCACAGGGTCAAAGGGGAACACTGAAGCTTTCTTT. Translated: CASSFTGSKGNTEAFF.